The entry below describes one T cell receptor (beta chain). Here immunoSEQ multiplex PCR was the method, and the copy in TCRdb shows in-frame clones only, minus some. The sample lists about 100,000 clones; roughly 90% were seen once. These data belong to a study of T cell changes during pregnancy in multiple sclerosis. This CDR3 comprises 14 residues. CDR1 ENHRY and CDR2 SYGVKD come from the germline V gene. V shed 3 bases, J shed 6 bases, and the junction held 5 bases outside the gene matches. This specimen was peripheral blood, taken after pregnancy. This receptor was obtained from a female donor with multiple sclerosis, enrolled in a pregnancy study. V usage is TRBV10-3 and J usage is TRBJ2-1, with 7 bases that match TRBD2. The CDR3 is CAISDTGGGNEQFF. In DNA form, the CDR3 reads TGTGCCATCAGTGACACTGGCGGGGGCAATGAGCAGTTCTTC.